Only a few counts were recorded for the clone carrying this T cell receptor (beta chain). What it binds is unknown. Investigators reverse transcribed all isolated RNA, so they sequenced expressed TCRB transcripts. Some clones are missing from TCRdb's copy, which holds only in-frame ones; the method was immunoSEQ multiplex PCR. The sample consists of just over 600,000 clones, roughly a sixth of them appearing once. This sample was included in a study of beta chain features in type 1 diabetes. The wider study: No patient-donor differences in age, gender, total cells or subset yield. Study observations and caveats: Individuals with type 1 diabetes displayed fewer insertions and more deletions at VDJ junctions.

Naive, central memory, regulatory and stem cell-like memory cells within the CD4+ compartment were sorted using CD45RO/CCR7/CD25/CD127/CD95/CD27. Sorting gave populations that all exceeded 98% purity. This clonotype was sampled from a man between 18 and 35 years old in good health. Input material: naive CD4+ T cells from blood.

Here the CDR3 reads CASTPAASGNTIYF. Written as DNA, the CDR3 is TGCGCCAGCACCCCCGCAGCCTCTGGAAACACCATATATTTT. This chain uses TRBV5-1 with TRBJ1-3, with D unclear. The CDR3 extends over 14 amino acids. V was shortened by 6 bases and J by 0 bases, with 10 bases between the two germline ends. Germline CDR1 and CDR2: SGHRS and YFSETQ.